What follows are 12 T cell receptor beta chains derived from one specimen sequenced in a study of monozygotic twins with inflammatory bowel disease (dated by TCRdb to the late 2010s). The method was 5' RACE. Sequencing relied on an Illumina HiSeq 2500. TCRdb reprocessed the reads; each CDR3 protein sequence makes one entry, and DNA is unavailable. This specimen's table enumerates 350,000 to 550,000 distinct CDR3 sequences. The top ten constitute approximately 2.4% of the sample. The sequenced sample was blood. Source of these receptors: a human donor with ulcerative colitis or Crohn's disease, or a healthy co-twin of an affected twin (not recorded which).

The gene calls are TRBV5-1 and TRBJ2-1; no DNA is available, so the TRBD1 call from TCRdb remains unchecked. Germline-derived CDR1 and CDR2 are SGHRS and YFSETQ. This CDR3 is built from 19 residues. CDR3 sequence reads: CASSLGQGATSGTYNEQFF.

CDR3 loop: CASSEQGAQDYGYTF. The chain joins TRBV9 to TRBJ1-2; lacking DNA, the TRBD1 call made by TCRdb goes unchecked. This CDR3 is built from 15 residues. Germline-derived CDR1 and CDR2 are SGDLS and YYNGEE.

The chain combines TRBV6-5 with TRBJ2-1; TCRdb's assignment of TRBD2 cannot be checked, as there is no DNA. This CDR3 has 13 residues. Per the germline V gene, CDR1 is MNHEY and CDR2 is SVGAGI. This CDR3 is CASSLGLAGVEFF.

This chain links TRBV27 with TRBJ2-1; as DNA is missing, the TRBD1 call by TCRdb cannot be tested. Germline lookup yields CDR1 MNHEY and CDR2 SMNVEV (reference sequence). This CDR3 contains 17 residues. The CDR3 region is CASSWGRRADAYNEQFF.

The chain has TRBV20-1 and TRBJ2-1; TCRdb's D gene call, TRBD2, goes unchecked for lack of DNA. The CDR3 totals 18 residues. Germline-derived CDR1 and CDR2 are DFQATT and SNEGSKA (reference sequence). The CDR3 spells CSARPRASGTRSYNEQFF.

The chain couples TRBV25-1 to TRBJ2-5; without DNA, the TCRdb call of TRBD1 cannot be checked. Germline assignment: CDR1 MGHDK and CDR2 SYGVNS. The CDR3 has 14 amino acids. The CDR3 reads CASSDRDYQETQYF.

The chain joins TRBV2 to TRBJ2-2; TCRdb indicates TRBD1, and absent DNA this call remains unverified. Per germline, CDR1 SNHLY and CDR2 FYNNEI. The CDR3 consists of 16 residues. The CDR3 sequence is CASSVIDPGGTGELFF. Full variable domain (rest looked up from reference TRBV2 and TRBJ2-2): EPEVTQTPSHQVTQMGQEVILRCVPISNHLYFYWYRQILGQKVEFLVSFYNNEISEKSEIFDDQFSVERPDGSNFTLKIRSTKLEDSAMYFCASSVIDPGGTGELFFGEGSRLTVL.

This chain links TRBV10-3 with TRBJ2-1; the D call from TCRdb, TRBD2, cannot be confirmed without DNA. CDR1 and CDR2 (germline): ENHRY, SYGVKD. The CDR3 consists of 14 residues. The CDR3 reads CAISETSGANEQFF.

The rearrangement joins TRBV7-2 to TRBJ2-7; TCRdb lists TRBD1, though no DNA is available to test this call. The germline gives CDR1 SGHTA, CDR2 FQGNSA. The CDR3 extends over 16 amino acids. CDR3: CASSLVGGQSSYEQYF. Based on the CDR3 plus reference TRBV7-2 and TRBJ2-7, the full variable domain is GAGVSQSPSNKVTEKGKDVELRCDPISGHTALYWYRQSLGQGLEFLIYFQGNSAPDKSGLPSDRFSAERTGGSVSTLTIQRTQQEDSAVYLCASSLVGGQSSYEQYFGPGTRLTVT.

The chain couples TRBV7-3 to TRBJ2-1; TCRdb proposes TRBD1, but this gene call is untestable without DNA. The CDR3 extends over 16 amino acids. CDR1 SGHTA and CDR2 FQGTGA come from the germline V gene. The CDR3 protein is CASSFRAGGAYNEQFF.

The chain couples TRBV2 to TRBJ1-5. In germline, CDR1 is SNHLY, CDR2 FYNNEI. The CDR3 spans 15 residues. The chain's CDR3 is CASTRTRQGGQPQHF.

The rearrangement uses TRBV3-1 and TRBJ2-5; with no DNA, the TCRdb D assignment of TRBD1 cannot be verified. Germline V CDR1 and CDR2: LGHDT, YNNKEL (reference sequence). The CDR3 length is 18 residues. CDR3 amino acids: CASSHFYLGRDSQETQYF.